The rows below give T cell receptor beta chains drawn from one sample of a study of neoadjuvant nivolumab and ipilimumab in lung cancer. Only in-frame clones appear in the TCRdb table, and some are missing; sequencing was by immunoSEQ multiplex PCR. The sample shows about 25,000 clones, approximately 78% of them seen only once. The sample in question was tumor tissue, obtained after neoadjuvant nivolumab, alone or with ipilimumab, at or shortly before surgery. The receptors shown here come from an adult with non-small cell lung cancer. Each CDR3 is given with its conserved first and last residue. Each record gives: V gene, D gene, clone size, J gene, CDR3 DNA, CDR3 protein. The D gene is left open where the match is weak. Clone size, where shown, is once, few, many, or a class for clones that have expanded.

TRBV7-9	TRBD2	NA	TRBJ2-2	TGTGCCAGCAGCCCATCCCTAGCGGGAGCCCTAAAAGAGGTCGGGGAGCTGTTTTTT	CASSPSLAGALKEVGELFF
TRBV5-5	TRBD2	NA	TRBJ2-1	TGTGCCAGCAGCTTGGCCTCAACGGGAGGACTCAATGAGCAGTTCTTC	CASSLASTGGLNEQFF
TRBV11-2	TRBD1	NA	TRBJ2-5	TGTGCCACCGGGACAGGGGTAGAGACCCAGTACTTC	CATGTGVETQYF
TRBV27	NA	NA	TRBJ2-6	TGTGCCAGCAGTCCCACGCTTGGGGCCAACGTCCTGACTTTC	CASSPTLGANVLTF
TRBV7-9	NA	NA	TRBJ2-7	TGTGCCAGCAGCTTAGGAGCCGCGTACTACGAGCAGTACTTC	CASSLGAAYYEQYF
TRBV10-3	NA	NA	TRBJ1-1	TGTGCCATCAGTGACAGGGCCACTGAAGCTTTCTTT	CAISDRATEAFF
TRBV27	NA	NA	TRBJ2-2	TGTGCCAGCAGTCCCTGGGACACCGCCACCGGGGAGCTGTTTTTT	CASSPWDTATGELFF
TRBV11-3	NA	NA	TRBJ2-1	TGTGCCAGCAGCCCCGGATTACTGCGTGAGCAGTTCTTC	CASSPGLLREQFF
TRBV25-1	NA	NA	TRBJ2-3	TGTGCCAGCAGTGACCCCCGGGACCTCACAGATACGCAGTATTTT	CASSDPRDLTDTQYF
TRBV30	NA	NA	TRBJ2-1	TGTGCCTGGAGTGTTTTAGGGGCCTACAATGAGCAGTTCTTC	CAWSVLGAYNEQFF
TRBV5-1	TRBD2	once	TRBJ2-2	TGCGCCAGCAGCTTCACGACTAGCGGGAGGTACACCGGGGAGCTGTTTTTT	CASSFTTSGRYTGELFF
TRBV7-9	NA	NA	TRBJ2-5	TGTGCCAGCAGCGTAGTGGCCCGTCAGGGGATGCAAGAGACCCAGTACTTC	CASSVVARQGMQETQYF
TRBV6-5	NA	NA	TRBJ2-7	TGTGCCAGCAGTTACATGGGGATTAACTACGAGCAGTACTTC	CASSYMGINYEQYF
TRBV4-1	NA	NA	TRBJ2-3	TGCGCCAGCAGCCGCCCACAAGGAGGGGCTGATACAGATACGCAGTATTTT	CASSRPQGGADTDTQYF
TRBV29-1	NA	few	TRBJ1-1	TGCAGCGTTGAAGAGGGGGCCTCCGGCTGGGCTTTCTTT	CSVEEGASGWAFF
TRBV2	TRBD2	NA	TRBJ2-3	TGTGCCAGCAGGCCGGGACTACCCGGGGGAGATACGCAGTATTTT	CASRPGLPGGDTQYF
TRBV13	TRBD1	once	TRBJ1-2	TGTGCCAGCAGCCCGCAGGGGGACTATGGCTACACCTTC	CASSPQGDYGYTF
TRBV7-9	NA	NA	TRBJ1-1	TGTGCCAGCAGCTTAGCGACAGGAACGACTATGAACACTGAAGCTTTCTTT	CASSLATGTTMNTEAFF
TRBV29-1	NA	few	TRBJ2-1	TGCAGCGTTGAAGGCCCTACCGGACGGGGGTACAATGAGCAGTTCTTC	CSVEGPTGRGYNEQFF
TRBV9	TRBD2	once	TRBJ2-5	TGTGCCAGCAGCCCCCCCGGGAGGGAAGAGACCCAGTACTTC	CASSPPGREETQYF
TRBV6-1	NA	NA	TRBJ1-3	TGTGCCAGCAGTGAATTCCCCTCTGGAAACACCATATATTTT	CASSEFPSGNTIYF
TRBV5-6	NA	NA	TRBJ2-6	TGTGCCAGCAGCTTGTACGGTCCAGGGGCCAACGTCCTGACTTTC	CASSLYGPGANVLTF
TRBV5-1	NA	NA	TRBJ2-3	TGCGCCAGCAGCTTGGCCGGGGTCACAGATACGCAGTATTTT	CASSLAGVTDTQYF
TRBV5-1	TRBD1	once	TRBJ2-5	TGCGCCAGCGCAGGGGGCCAAGAGACCCAGTACTTC	CASAGGQETQYF
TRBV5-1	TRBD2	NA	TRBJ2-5	TGCGCCAGCAGCCGGGGTGATAGCGGGAGTAGGAAGACCCAGTACTTC	CASSRGDSGSRKTQYF
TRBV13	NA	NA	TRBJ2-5	TGTGCCAGCAGCACCCCGGGATTGCAAGAGACCCAGTACTTC	CASSTPGLQETQYF
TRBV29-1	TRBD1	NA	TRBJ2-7	TGCAGCGTTGAAACAGACAGGGCCGAGCAGTACTTC	CSVETDRAEQYF
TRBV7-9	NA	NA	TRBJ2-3	TGTGCCAGCAGCTTACCTCTCGGTAGCCATACTAGCACAGATACGCAGTATTTT	CASSLPLGSHTSTDTQYF
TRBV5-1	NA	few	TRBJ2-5	TGTGCCAGCAGCTGGGGGCCGGGGACCCAGTACTTC	CASSWGPGTQYF
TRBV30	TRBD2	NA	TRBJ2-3	TGTGCCTGTTCTCTTGGTGGTACTAGCGGGGTGGGGGCAGATACGCAGTATTTT	CACSLGGTSGVGADTQYF
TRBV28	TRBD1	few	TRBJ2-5	TGTGCCAGCAGTTTCGTCACCGGGACAGATCTTCAGTACTTC	CASSFVTGTDLQYF
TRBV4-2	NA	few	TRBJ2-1	TGTGCCAGCAGCCAAGGAGAGTCTAGTTGGAATGAGCAGTTCTTC	CASSQGESSWNEQFF
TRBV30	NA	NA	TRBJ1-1	TGTGCCTGGAGCCCCCGGGCGTCGGGAGCTTTCTTT	CAWSPRASGAFF
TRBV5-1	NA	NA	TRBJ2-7	TGCGCCAGCAGCTTGGGTGGGGGGAACTCCTACGAGCAGTACTTC	CASSLGGGNSYEQYF
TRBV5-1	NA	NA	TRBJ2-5	TGCGCCAGCAGCTTGGTAGGGGAAGGGAGAGAGACCCAGTACTTC	CASSLVGEGRETQYF
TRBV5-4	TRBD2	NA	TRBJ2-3	TGTGCCAGCAGCTTGGGAGGAGCGGGAGGGCGAGATACGCAGTATTTT	CASSLGGAGGRDTQYF
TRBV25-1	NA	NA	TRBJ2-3	TGTGCCAGCAGTGATCTGGGGGGAACAGATACGCAGTATTTT	CASSDLGGTDTQYF